The 2 T cell receptor beta chains listed next were all sequenced from one sample in a study of cytomegalovirus exposure and HLA in healthy donors. A multiplex PCR was run with 60 Vbeta primers and 13 Jbeta primers. Sequencing used immunoSEQ multiplex PCR; TCRdb keeps in-frame clones, though not all of them. The sample consists of 160,000 or so clones, 65% to 90% of them appearing once. The material sequenced was PBMCs. The receptor set was obtained from a man between 45 and 60 years old in good health and CMV-seropositive.

This chain uses TRBV7-8 with TRBJ2-1, with D perhaps TRBD2 (6 bases). Trimming cost V 3 bases and J 2 bases, with 11 bases left between them. There are 15 residues in the CDR3. The germline CDR1 and CDR2 sequences are SGHVS and FQNEAQ. CDR3 in DNA: TGTGCCAGCAGCTTGGGCGGAGGGCCCTACAATGAGCAGTTCTTC. Translating it yields CASSLGGGPYNEQFF. The full variable domain, rest sourced from reference TRBV7-8 and TRBJ2-1, is GAGVSQSPRYKVAKRGQDVALRCDPISGHVSLFWYQQALGQGPEFLTYFQNEAQLDKSGLPSDRFFAERPEGSVSTLKIQRTQQEDSAVYLCASSLGGGPYNEQFFGPGTRLTVL.

This chain joins TRBV9 and TRBJ2-1; D is ambiguous. The germline gives CDR1 SGDLS, CDR2 YYNGEE. The CDR3 sequence is 16 residues long. V was trimmed by 0 bases and J by 0 bases, leaving 10 bases between them. The DNA for the CDR3 is TGTGCCAGCAGCGTAGTTGCGGAAAGCTCCTACAATGAGCAGTTCTTC. This codes for CASSVVAESSYNEQFF.